The 10 T cell receptor beta chains presented below share a single source sample, sequenced in a study of human T cells and chemical hapten exposure. Time point of the sample: patch test 3, about 24 weeks after DPC sensitization. Treatment reported: therapeutic diphenylcyclopropenone sensitization with weekly scalp DPC. From the RACE reads, TCRdb called clonotypes with MiXCR, one entry per CDR3 protein. The sample yields about 190,000 distinct CDR3 sequences, around a quarter seen once. Source: whole blood, taken in connection with sensitization to the hapten diphenylcyclopropenone (DPC). These receptor sequences come from a woman between 40 and 55 years old with alopecia areata. Some clones in this sample may be carry-over from other donors' samples.

The genes are TRBV7-2 and TRBJ1-5; D remains unclear. V lost 1 base to trimming and J lost 0 bases, with 7 bases between them. The CDR3 is made up of 15 amino acids. Germline V gene lookup returns CDR1 SGHTA and CDR2 FQGNSA. The chain's CDR3 is CASSLGKGSNQPQHF. As DNA, the CDR3 is TGTGCCAGCAGCTTAGGGAAGGGTAGCAATCAGCCCCAGCATTTT.

V and J are TRBV20-1 and TRBJ2-7; D call uncertain. This CDR3 has 13 residues. Per the germline V gene, CDR1 is DFQATT and CDR2 is SNEGSKA (reference sequence). V lost 3 bases and J lost 7, with 16 bases in between. CDR3 protein: CSARRTLQSEQYF. CDR3 DNA: TGCAGTGCTAGGAGAACACTCCAGAGTGAGCAGTACTTC.

This clonotype turned up a few times. The rearrangement uses TRBV6-2 or TRBV6-3 and TRBJ1-1; D ambiguous. Between the trimmed V and J ends, which lost 6 bases and 6 bases, there was a span of 14 bases. This CDR3 is built from 13 residues. CDR1 is MNHEY, CDR2 SVGEGT, per germline. CDR3 amino acids: CASSQLPLPEAFF. CDR3 DNA sequence: TGTGCCAGCAGCCAACTCCCATTGCCTGAAGCTTTCTTT.

This sequence joins TRBV15 and TRBJ2-1; no clear D. V lost 1 base, J lost 0 bases, and 10 bases lay in between. Germline CDR1 LNHNV, CDR2 YYDKDF (reference sequence). The CDR3 has 16 residues. CDR3: CATSRGVSSSYNEQFF. The CDR3 coding sequence is TGTGCCACCAGCAGAGGAGTCTCCAGCTCCTACAATGAGCAGTTCTTC.

The chain combines TRBV5-1 with TRBJ2-7; 7 bases line up with TRBD2. The V gene end was trimmed by 4 bases and the J gene end by 5 bases; junction bases not matched to a gene: 9. Germline CDR1 SGHRS, CDR2 YFSETQ. The CDR3 covers 14 residues. The CDR3 coding sequence is TGCGCCAGCAGCCGGGGGGACGTCCCGGACGAGCAGTACTTC. Its translation is CASSRGDVPDEQYF.

This clonotype was detected only a few times. The chain has TRBV20-1 and TRBJ2-2, with 14 bases fitting TRBD2. J lost 7 bases, V lost 5 bases, and 6 bases had no gene match. Per germline, CDR1 DFQATT and CDR2 SNEGSKA (reference sequence). The CDR3 has 15 amino acids. The CDR3 loop is CSAQTSGRAGGELFF. For the CDR3, the DNA is TGCAGTGCTCAGACTAGCGGGAGGGCTGGCGGGGAGCTGTTTTTT.

This clonotype was seen just once. The chain has TRBV5-1 and TRBJ2-7, with 9 bases fitting TRBD1. The trim removed 0 bases at V and 0 bases at J, leaving 10 bases unmatched. CDR1 and CDR2 (germline): SGHRS, YFSETQ. The CDR3 contains 18 residues. The CDR3 here is CASSLGVQPGQGSYEQYF. Here the CDR3 DNA reads TGCGCCAGCAGCTTGGGGGTCCAGCCGGGACAGGGCTCCTACGAGCAGTACTTC.

This clonotype was found a few times. The V and J genes are TRBV10-3 and TRBJ1-6; D is possibly TRBD1 (5 bases). Germline V gene sequence: CDR1 ENHRY, CDR2 SYGVKD. The V and J ends lost 3 bases and 6 bases respectively, with 9 bases between them. The CDR3 totals 14 residues. CDR3 residues: CAISDGGVNSPLHF. The CDR3 DNA reads TGTGCCATCAGTGACGGGGGGGTTAATTCACCCCTCCACTTT.

The chain carries TRBV6-1 and TRBJ2-5, with 7 bases matching TRBD1. CDR3 length: 13 amino acids. Germline V lookup: CDR1 MNHNS, CDR2 SASEGT. V shed 5 bases and J 2 bases; nucleotides not matched to a gene: 2. The DNA of the CDR3 is TGTGCCAGCAGTCAGACAGGGCAAGAGACCCAGTACTTC. It specifies CASSQTGQETQYF.

This clonotype was observed a few times. V usage is TRBV9 and J usage is TRBJ2-1, with TRBD2 matching over 8 bases. Germline loops: CDR1 SGDLS, CDR2 YYNGEE. This CDR3 spans 17 amino acids. The junction had 13 bases not matched to a gene; V was cut back by 3 bases and J by 5 bases. As DNA, the CDR3 is TGTGCCAGCAGCGCCGGGGGGGGCGGGAGCCCCCACAATGAGCAGTTCTTC. As protein: CASSAGGGGSPHNEQFF.